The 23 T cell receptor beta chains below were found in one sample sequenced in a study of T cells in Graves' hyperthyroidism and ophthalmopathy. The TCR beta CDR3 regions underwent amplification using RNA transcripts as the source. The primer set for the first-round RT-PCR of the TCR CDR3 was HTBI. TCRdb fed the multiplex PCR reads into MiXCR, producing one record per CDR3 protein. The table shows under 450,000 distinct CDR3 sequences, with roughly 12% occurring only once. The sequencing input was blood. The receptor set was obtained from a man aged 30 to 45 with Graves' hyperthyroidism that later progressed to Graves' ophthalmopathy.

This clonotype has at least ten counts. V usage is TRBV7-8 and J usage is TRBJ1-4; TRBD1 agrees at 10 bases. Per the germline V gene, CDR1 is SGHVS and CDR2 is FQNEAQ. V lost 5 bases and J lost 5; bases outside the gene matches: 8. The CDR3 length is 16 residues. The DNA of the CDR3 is TGTGCCAGCAGCCCCAGGACAGGGGGGAAAAATGAAAAACTGTTTTTT. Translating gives CASSPRTGGKNEKLFF.

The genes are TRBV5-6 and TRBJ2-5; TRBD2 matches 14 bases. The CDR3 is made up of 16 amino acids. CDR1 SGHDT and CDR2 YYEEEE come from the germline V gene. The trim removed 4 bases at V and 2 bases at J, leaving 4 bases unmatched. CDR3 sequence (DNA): TGTGCCAGCAGCCGGACTAGCGGGGGGTCTCAAGAGACCCAGTACTTC. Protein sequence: CASSRTSGGSQETQYF.

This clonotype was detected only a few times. CDR3 coding DNA: TGTGCCTGGAGTGTTTCAGGGGGAAGTGGCTATGGCTACACCTTC. It encodes CAWSVSGGSGYGYTF. The rearrangement uses TRBV30 and TRBJ1-2; the match to TRBD1 covers 7 bases. With 0 bases clipped from V and 4 bases from J, the junction kept 8 bases outside the gene matches. This CDR3 has 15 residues. Germline CDR1 is GTSNPN and CDR2 is SVGIG (reference sequence).

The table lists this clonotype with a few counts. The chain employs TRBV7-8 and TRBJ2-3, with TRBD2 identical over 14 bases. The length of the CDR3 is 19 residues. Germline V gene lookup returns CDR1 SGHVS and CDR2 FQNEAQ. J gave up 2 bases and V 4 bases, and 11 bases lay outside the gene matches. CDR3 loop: CASSSRLAGGLHPTDTQYF. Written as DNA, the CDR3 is TGTGCCAGCAGCTCTAGACTAGCGGGGGGGCTCCATCCCACAGATACGCAGTATTTT.

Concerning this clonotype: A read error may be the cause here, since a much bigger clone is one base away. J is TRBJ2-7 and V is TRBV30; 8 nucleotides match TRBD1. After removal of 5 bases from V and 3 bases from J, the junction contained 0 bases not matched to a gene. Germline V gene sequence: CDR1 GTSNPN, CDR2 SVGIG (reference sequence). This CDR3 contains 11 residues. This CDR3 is CAWGQGYEQYF. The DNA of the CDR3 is TGTGCCTGGGGACAGGGCTACGAGCAGTACTTC.

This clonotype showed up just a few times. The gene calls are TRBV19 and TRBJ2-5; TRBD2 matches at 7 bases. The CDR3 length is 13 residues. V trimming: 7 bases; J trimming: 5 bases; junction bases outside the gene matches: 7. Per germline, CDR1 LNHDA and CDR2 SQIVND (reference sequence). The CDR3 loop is CASKKRREETQYF. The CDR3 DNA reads TGTGCCAGTAAGAAGCGGCGGGAGGAGACCCAGTACTTC.

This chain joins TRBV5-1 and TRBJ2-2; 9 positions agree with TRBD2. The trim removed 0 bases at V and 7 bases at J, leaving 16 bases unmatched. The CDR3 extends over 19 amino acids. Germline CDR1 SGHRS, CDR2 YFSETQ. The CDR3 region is CASSLVEPGASGMDGELFF. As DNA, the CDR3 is TGCGCCAGCAGCTTGGTTGAACCCGGGGCTAGCGGGATGGACGGGGAGCTGTTTTTT.

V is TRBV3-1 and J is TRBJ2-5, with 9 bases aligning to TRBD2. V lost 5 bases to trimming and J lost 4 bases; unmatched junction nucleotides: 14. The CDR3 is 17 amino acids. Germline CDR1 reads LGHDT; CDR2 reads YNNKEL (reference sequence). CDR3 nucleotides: TGTGCCAGCAGCTCCGCCCGCGCGGGGGGGCCTAGAGAGACCCAGTACTTC. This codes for CASSSARAGGPRETQYF.

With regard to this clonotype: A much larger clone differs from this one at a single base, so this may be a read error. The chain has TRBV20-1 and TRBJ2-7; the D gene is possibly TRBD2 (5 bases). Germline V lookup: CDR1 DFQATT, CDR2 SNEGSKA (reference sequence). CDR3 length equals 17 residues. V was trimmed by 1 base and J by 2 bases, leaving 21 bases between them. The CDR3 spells CSARVRGSSGSPYEQYF. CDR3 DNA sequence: TGCAGTGCTAGAGTACGGGGATCTTCGGGCAGTCCCTACGAGCAGTACTTC.

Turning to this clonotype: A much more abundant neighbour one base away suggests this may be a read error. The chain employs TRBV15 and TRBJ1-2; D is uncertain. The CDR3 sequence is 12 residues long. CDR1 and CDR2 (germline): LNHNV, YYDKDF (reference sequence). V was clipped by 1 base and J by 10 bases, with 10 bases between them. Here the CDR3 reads CATSRVDMTYTF. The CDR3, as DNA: TGTGCCACCAGCAGAGTTGATATGACCTACACCTTC.

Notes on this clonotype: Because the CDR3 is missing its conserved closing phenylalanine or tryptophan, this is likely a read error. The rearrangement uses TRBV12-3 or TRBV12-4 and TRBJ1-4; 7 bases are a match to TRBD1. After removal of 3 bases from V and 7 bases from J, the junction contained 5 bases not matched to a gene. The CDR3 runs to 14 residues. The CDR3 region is CASSFLGGGEKLFL. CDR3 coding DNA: TGTGCCAGCAGTTTTTTAGGGGGCGGTGAAAAACTGTTTCTT.

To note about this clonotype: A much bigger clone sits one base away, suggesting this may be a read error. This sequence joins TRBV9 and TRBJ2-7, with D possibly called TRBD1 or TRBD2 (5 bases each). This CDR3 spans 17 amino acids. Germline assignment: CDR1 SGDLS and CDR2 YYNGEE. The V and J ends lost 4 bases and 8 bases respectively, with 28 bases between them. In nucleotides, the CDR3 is TGTGCCAGCAGCCTTCCCCCTAAAGGGACGGACATATTCAAGCAGTACTTC. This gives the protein CASSLPPKGTDIFKQYF.

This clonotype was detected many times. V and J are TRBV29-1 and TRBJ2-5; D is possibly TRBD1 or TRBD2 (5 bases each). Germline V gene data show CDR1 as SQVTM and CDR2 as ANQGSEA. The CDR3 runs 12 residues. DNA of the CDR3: TGCGCATGGGGTGGGGACCAAGTGGGGCAGTACTTC. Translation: CAWGGDQVGQYF.

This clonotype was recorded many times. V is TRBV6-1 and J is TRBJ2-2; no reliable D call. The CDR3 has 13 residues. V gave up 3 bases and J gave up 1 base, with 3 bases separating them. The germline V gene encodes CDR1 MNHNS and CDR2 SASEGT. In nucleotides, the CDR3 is TGTGCCAGCAGTGAGTTGAACACCGGGGAGCTGTTTTTT. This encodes CASSELNTGELFF.

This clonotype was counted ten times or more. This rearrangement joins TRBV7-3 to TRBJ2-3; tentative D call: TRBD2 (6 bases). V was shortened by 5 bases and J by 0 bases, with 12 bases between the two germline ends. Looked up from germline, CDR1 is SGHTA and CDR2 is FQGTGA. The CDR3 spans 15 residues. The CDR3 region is CASSPAGGSTDTQYF. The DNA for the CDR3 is TGTGCCAGCAGCCCGGCCGGGGGAAGCACAGATACGCAGTATTTT.

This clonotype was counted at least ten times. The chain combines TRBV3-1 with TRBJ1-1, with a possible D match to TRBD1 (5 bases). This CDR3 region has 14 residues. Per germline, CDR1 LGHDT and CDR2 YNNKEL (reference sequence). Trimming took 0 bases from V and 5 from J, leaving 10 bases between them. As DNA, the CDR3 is TGTGCCAGCAGCCAAGACGGGGGGGTGACTGAAGCTTTCTTT. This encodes CASSQDGGVTEAFF.

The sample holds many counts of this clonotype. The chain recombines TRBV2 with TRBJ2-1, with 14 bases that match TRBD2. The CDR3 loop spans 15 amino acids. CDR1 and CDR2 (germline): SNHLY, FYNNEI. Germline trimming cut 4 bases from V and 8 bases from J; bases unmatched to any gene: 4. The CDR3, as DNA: TGTGCCAGCAGTGGACTAGCGGGGGGGCTCCATGAGCAGTTCTTC. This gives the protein CASSGLAGGLHEQFF.

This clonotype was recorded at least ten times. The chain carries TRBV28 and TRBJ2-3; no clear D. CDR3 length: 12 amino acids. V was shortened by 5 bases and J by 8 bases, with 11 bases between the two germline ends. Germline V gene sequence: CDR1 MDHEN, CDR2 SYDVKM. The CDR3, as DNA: TGTGCCAGCAGTGTCGCCGGCGGTACGCAGTATTTT. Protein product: CASSVAGGTQYF.

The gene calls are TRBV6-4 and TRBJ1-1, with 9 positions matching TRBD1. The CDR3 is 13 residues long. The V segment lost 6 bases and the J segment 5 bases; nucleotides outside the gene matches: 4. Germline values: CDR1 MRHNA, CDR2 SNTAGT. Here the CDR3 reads CASRRTGETEAFF. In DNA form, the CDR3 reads TGTGCCAGCAGGCGGACAGGGGAGACTGAAGCTTTCTTT.

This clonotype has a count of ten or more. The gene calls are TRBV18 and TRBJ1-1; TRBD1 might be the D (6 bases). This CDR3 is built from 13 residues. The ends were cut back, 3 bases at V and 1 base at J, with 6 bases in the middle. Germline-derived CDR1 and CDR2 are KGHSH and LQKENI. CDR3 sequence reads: CASSPGQNTEAFF. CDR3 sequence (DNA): TGTGCCAGCTCACCGGGACAGAACACTGAAGCTTTCTTT.

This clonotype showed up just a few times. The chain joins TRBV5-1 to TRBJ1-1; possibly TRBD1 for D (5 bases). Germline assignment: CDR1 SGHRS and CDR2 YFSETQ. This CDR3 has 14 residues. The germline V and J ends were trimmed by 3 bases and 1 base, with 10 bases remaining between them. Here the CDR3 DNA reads TGCGCCAGCAGCTCCTCCACAGGGAACACTGAAGCTTTCTTT. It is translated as CASSSSTGNTEAFF.

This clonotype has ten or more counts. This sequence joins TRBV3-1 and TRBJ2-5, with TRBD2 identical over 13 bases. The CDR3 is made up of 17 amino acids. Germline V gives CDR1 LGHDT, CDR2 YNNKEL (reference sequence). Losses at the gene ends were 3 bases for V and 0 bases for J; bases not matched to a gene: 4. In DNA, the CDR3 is TGTGCCAGCAGCCATGAGACTAGCGGGGGGCACCAAGAGACCCAGTACTTC. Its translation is CASSHETSGGHQETQYF.

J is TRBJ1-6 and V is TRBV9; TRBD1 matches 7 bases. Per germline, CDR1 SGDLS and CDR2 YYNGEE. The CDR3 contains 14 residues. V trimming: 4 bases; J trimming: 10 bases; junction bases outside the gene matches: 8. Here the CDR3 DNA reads TGTGCCAGCAGCTCCGACAGGGTGAACTCACCCCTCCACTTT. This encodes CASSSDRVNSPLHF.